These 23 T cell receptor beta chains were sequenced from one sample in a study of regulatory T cells in long-lasting Graves disease. This sample's time point: newly diagnosed GD, antithyroid drugs for less than 3 months. Following extraction of RNA from PBMCs, that RNA was used to make the TCR library. The TCR beta library used iRepertoire HTBI primers with Arm-PCR amplification of CDR3. TCRdb re-called the multiplex PCR reads with MiXCR, one entry per CDR3 protein. The sample comprises 200,000 to 250,000 distinct CDR3 sequences, about 18% of which are singletons, and around 21% rests with the top ten. Sequenced here: peripheral blood mononuclear cells (PBMCs), sampled at new diagnosis, from a patient treated with antithyroid drugs. Receptors originate from a female donor with Graves disease.

This clonotype has ten or more counts. The J gene is TRBJ2-1, the V gene TRBV7-2; D possibly corresponds to TRBD1 (5 bases). CDR1 and CDR2 from the germline V gene are SGHTA and FQGNSA. V lost 3 bases, J lost 7 bases, and 16 bases lay in between. The CDR3 covers 15 residues. The CDR3 protein is CASSFQGLGLNEQFF. As DNA, the CDR3 is TGTGCCAGCAGCTTTCAGGGTCTGGGCCTTAATGAGCAGTTCTTC.

A few counts support this clonotype. The CDR3 DNA reads as TGTGCCAGCAGCCGCCCGACAGCCGGGGGTGAGCAGTTCTTC. Protein sequence: CASSRPTAGGEQFF. The chain has TRBV12-3 or TRBV12-4 and TRBJ2-1, with D maybe TRBD2 (6 bases). Between the trimmed V and J ends, which lost 6 bases and 9 bases, there was a span of 18 bases. The CDR3 is 14 amino acids.

The V call is TRBV7-9, the J call TRBJ2-3; D is ambiguous. The CDR3 is 14 residues long. Per the germline V gene, CDR1 is SEHNR and CDR2 is FQNEAQ (reference sequence). Deletions cut 5 bases from V and 6 bases from J, with 15 bases between. The CDR3 reads CASSQDGRADTQYF. The CDR3 bases are TGTGCCAGCAGCCAGGATGGGCGCGCGGATACGCAGTATTTT.

Ten or more counts support this clonotype. The rearrangement joins TRBV18 to TRBJ2-7, with 9 positions matching TRBD2. The germline CDR1 and CDR2 sequences are KGHSH and LQKENI. J was trimmed by 5 bases and V by 3 bases; bases with no gene match: 11. The CDR3 runs to 16 residues. The CDR3 protein is CASSPLAGLTSHEQYF. CDR3 bases: TGTGCCAGCTCACCCCTAGCGGGACTTACTAGTCACGAGCAGTACTTC.

This clonotype was observed many times. The gene calls are TRBV29-1 and TRBJ2-3, with 9 nucleotides matching TRBD2. V was pared by 2 bases and J by 3 bases, with 6 bases of the junction left unmatched. Germline CDR1 is SQVTM and CDR2 is ANQGSEA. This CDR3 spans 15 amino acids. The chain's CDR3 is CSVENLAGATDTQYF. The CDR3 DNA sequence: TGCAGCGTTGAAAACTTAGCGGGAGCGACAGATACGCAGTATTTT.

This clonotype occurred a few times. The chain couples TRBV2 to TRBJ2-3; a possible D gene is TRBD2 (6 bases). CDR1 is SNHLY and CDR2 is FYNNEI in the germline V gene. Between the trimmed V and J ends, which lost 5 bases and 4 bases, there was a span of 16 bases. There are 15 residues in the CDR3. The CDR3 coding sequence is TGTGCCAGCAGTATTCCGGGGGTGGGGGCAGATACGCAGTATTTT. This codes for CASSIPGVGADTQYF.

The CDR3 DNA is TGTGCCTGCCCAAATTTGGCGGGAGGGCCAGCAGATACGCAGTATTTT. Amino acid sequence: CACPNLAGGPADTQYF. The chain combines TRBV2 with TRBJ2-3, with 9 bases identical to TRBD2. The germline V gene has CDR1 SNHLY and CDR2 FYNNEI. The length of the CDR3 is 16 residues. V shed 11 bases and J 4 bases; nucleotides not matched to a gene: 16.

This clonotype was counted at least ten times. The rearrangement uses TRBV18 and TRBJ2-2; TRBD2 matches at 9 bases. Per the germline V gene, CDR1 is KGHSH and CDR2 is LQKENI. Trimming took 2 bases from V and 4 from J; bases not matched to a gene: 11. The CDR3 consists of 18 residues. The CDR3 loop reads CASSPSLAGTTITGELFF. The DNA for the CDR3 is TGTGCCAGCTCACCAAGTCTAGCGGGAACTACTATCACCGGGGAGCTGTTTTTT. The full variable domain, its missing parts supplied by reference TRBV18 and TRBJ2-2, is NAGVMQNPRHLVRRRGQEARLRCSPMKGHSHVYWYRQLPEEGLKFMVYLQKENIIDESGMPKERFSAEFPKEGPSILRIQQVVRGDSAAYFCASSPSLAGTTITGELFFGEGSRLTVL.

This clonotype was seen many times. The chain recombines TRBV11-2 with TRBJ2-1; the D call may be TRBD1 or TRBD2 (5 bases each). The CDR3 has 17 amino acids. The V and J ends lost 5 bases and 3 bases respectively, with 20 bases between them. In germline, CDR1 is SGHAT, CDR2 FQNNGV. This CDR3 is CASSPRLRDQDYNEQFF. The DNA of the CDR3 is TGTGCCAGCAGCCCCAGACTCCGGGACCAAGACTACAATGAGCAGTTCTTC. Full variable domain (rest looked up from reference TRBV11-2 and TRBJ2-1): EAGVAQSPRYKIIEKRQSVAFWCNPISGHATLYWYQQILGQGPKLLIQFQNNGVVDDSQLPKDRFSAERLKGVDSTLKIQPAKLEDSAVYLCASSPRLRDQDYNEQFFGPGTRLTVL.

This clonotype came up many times. J is TRBJ2-7 and V is TRBV28; 10 bases are a match to TRBD1. The germline gives CDR1 MDHEN, CDR2 SYDVKM. Trimming at V came to 8 bases and at J to 4 bases, leaving 11 bases not matched to a gene. CDR3 length: 15 amino acids. The CDR3 is CASCMRDRGFYEQYF. DNA of the CDR3: TGTGCCAGCTGTATGAGGGACAGGGGTTTTTACGAGCAGTACTTC.

This clonotype was seen repeatedly, ten times or more. A far larger clone is just one base off, so this is likely a read error. The CDR3 DNA reads as TGTGCCAGCCGCCCTAGCACAGATACGCAGTATTTT. This codes for CASRPSTDTQYF. This rearrangement joins TRBV6-2 or TRBV6-3 to TRBJ2-3; D is unresolved. Germline CDR1 reads MNHEY; CDR2 reads SVGEGT. The ends were cut back, 8 bases at V and 0 bases at J, with 6 bases in the middle. The CDR3 is 12 residues long.

The table lists this clonotype with a few counts. The J gene is TRBJ2-3, the V gene TRBV19, with 8 positions matching TRBD2. There are 14 residues in the CDR3. With V trimmed by 5 bases and J by 4 bases, 5 bases remained unmatched. Per germline, CDR1 LNHDA and CDR2 SQIVND (reference sequence). The CDR3 DNA follows: TGTGCCAGTAGTTCCTCGGGAGGGGCAGATACGCAGTATTTT. Its translation is CASSSSGGADTQYF.

The sample holds a few counts of this clonotype. This may be a read error: a much more frequent sequence differs by one nucleotide. The conserved phenylalanine or tryptophan normally closing the CDR3 is absent here, so this likely arose from a read error. The rearrangement uses TRBV24-1 and TRBJ2-1, with 11 positions matching TRBD1. Germline-derived CDR1 and CDR2 are KGHDR and SFDVKD. There are 15 residues in the CDR3. Trimming removed 5 bases from V and 6 bases from J; junction bases left unmatched: 5. The CDR3 here is CATSGTGGLFNEQFL. CDR3 sequence (DNA): TGTGCCACCAGTGGGACAGGGGGCTTGTTCAATGAGCAGTTCCTC.

The chain links TRBV11-2 to TRBJ1-2; no clear D gene. The CDR3 consists of 12 residues. Germline V gene sequence: CDR1 SGHAT, CDR2 FQNNGV. Trimming removed 2 bases from V and 8 bases from J, with 9 bases in between. The chain's CDR3 is CASSLSEVGYTF. The CDR3 bases are TGTGCCAGCAGCTTATCAGAGGTAGGCTACACCTTC.

This clonotype occurred many times. The chain combines TRBV28 with TRBJ1-1; D gene uncertain. The CDR3 has 15 amino acids. The germline V gene encodes CDR1 MDHEN and CDR2 SYDVKM. The germline V and J ends were trimmed by 6 bases and 5 bases, with 19 bases remaining between them. The DNA for the CDR3 is TGTGCCAGCAGGGGATTATCCCTTTTTGATACTGAAGCTTTCTTT. Translating it yields CASRGLSLFDTEAFF.

This clonotype has at least ten counts. The V call is TRBV12-3 or TRBV12-4, the J call TRBJ1-1; D is possibly TRBD1 (6 bases). The V gene lost 8 bases and the J gene lost 6 bases, with 19 bases spanning the gap. This CDR3 has 14 residues. In DNA form, the CDR3 reads TGTGCCAGCCTTACGGACAGTGGGTCCTCTGAAGCTTTCTTT. Protein sequence: CASLTDSGSSEAFF.

This clonotype was seen many times. V usage is TRBV6-1 and J usage is TRBJ1-1, with D perhaps matching TRBD1 (5 bases). The CDR3 loop spans 12 amino acids. V was shortened by 6 bases and J by 4 bases, with 9 bases between the two germline ends. Germline lookup yields CDR1 MNHNS and CDR2 SASEGT. Written as DNA, the CDR3 is TGTGCCAGCAGCCGGGGGGGCACTGAAGCTTTCTTT. Translated: CASSRGGTEAFF.

In its sample, this clonotype was seen a few times. The rearrangement links TRBV12-3 or TRBV12-4 to TRBJ1-1; 7 bases align to TRBD1. The V gene end was trimmed by 1 base and the J gene end by 4 bases; junction bases not matched to a gene: 6. The CDR3 is made up of 15 amino acids. CDR3 region: CASSLGAGGFTEAFF. The CDR3 DNA reads TGTGCCAGCAGTTTAGGGGCAGGGGGTTTCACTGAAGCTTTCTTT.

This clonotype has a count of ten or more. This chain connects TRBV10-1 to TRBJ2-2; TRBD1 agrees at 7 bases. Germline V CDR1 and CDR2: WNHNN, SYGVQD (reference sequence). Losses at the gene ends were 8 bases for V and 4 bases for J; bases not matched to a gene: 4. The CDR3 extends over 13 amino acids. DNA of the CDR3: TGCGCCAGCGCGACAGGGACCACCGGGGAGCTGTTTTTT. Amino acids: CASATGTTGELFF.

This clonotype was recorded at least ten times. This chain joins TRBV24-1 and TRBJ2-1; 10 bases are a match to TRBD2. With 3 bases clipped from V and 6 bases from J, the junction kept 10 bases outside the gene matches. Germline V gives CDR1 KGHDR, CDR2 SFDVKD. The CDR3 is 17 amino acids. CDR3 DNA: TGTGCCACCAGTGATGGTACGACTAGCGGGTTAGTCAATGAGCAGTTCTTC. Residues: CATSDGTTSGLVNEQFF.

The chain joins TRBV19 to TRBJ1-4, with 8 bases aligning to TRBD1. The J segment lost 6 bases and the V segment lost 2 bases, leaving 8 bases of the junction unmatched. Germline V gives CDR1 LNHDA, CDR2 SQIVND (reference sequence). The CDR3 has 16 amino acids. The CDR3: CASSINHRGGDEKLFF. CDR3 nucleotide sequence: TGTGCCAGTAGTATAAACCACAGGGGGGGCGATGAAAAACTGTTTTTT. Based on the CDR3 plus reference TRBV19 and TRBJ1-4, the full variable domain is DGGITQSPKYLFRKEGQNVTLSCEQNLNHDAMYWYRQDPGQGLRLIYYSQIVNDFQKGDIAEGYSVSREKKESFPLTVTSAQKNPTAFYLCASSINHRGGDEKLFFGSGTQLSVL.

This clonotype was detected many times. This chain links TRBV11-2 with TRBJ2-7, with TRBD2 identical over 9 bases. V shed 6 bases and J 2 bases; nucleotides not matched to a gene: 2. Looked up from germline, CDR1 is SGHAT and CDR2 is FQNNGV. This CDR3 comprises 13 residues. DNA for the CDR3: TGTGCCAGCAGTCGACTAGCGGCCTACGAGCAGTACTTC. Residues: CASSRLAAYEQYF.

The V call is TRBV19, the J call TRBJ2-2, with 7 bases lining up with TRBD1. J lost 7 bases, V lost 3 bases, and 5 bases had no gene match. Looked up from germline, CDR1 is LNHDA and CDR2 is SQIVND (reference sequence). This CDR3 region has 14 residues. This CDR3 reads CASSMTGLFGELFF. CDR3 DNA: TGTGCCAGTAGTATGACAGGGTTGTTCGGGGAGCTGTTTTTT.